This passage covers 5 T cell receptor beta chains from one sample sequenced in a study of T cells in Graves' hyperthyroidism and ophthalmopathy. RNA transcripts yielded amplified TCR beta CDR3 regions. First-round RT-PCR with HTBI primers amplified the TCR CDR3 region. TCRdb re-derived calls from the multiplex PCR reads in MiXCR, one entry per CDR3 protein. The profile shows approximately 420,000 distinct CDR3 sequences, roughly 13% of them singletons. Specimen: blood. The receptors stem from a woman under 30 with Graves' hyperthyroidism.

With regard to this clonotype: A read error may be the cause here, since a much bigger clone is one base away. The rearrangement links TRBV6-8 to TRBJ1-2; no reliable D call. The germline V and J ends were trimmed by 8 bases and 1 base, with 11 bases remaining between them. There are 13 residues in the CDR3. Per germline, CDR1 MNHGY and CDR2 SAAAGT. The chain's CDR3 is CASDLAGNYGYTF. CDR3 nucleotide sequence: TGTGCCAGCGACTTGGCGGGTAACTATGGCTACACCTTC.

This clonotype was counted only a few times. The V gene is TRBV4-3, the J gene TRBJ2-3; possibly TRBD1 or TRBD2 for D (5 bases each). CDR3 length: 14 amino acids. Germline V CDR1 and CDR2: LGHNA, YSLEER. V was trimmed by 1 base and J by 4 bases, leaving 9 bases between them. CDR3 in DNA: TGCGCCAGCAGCCAAGGAGGGGCGGCAGATACGCAGTATTTT. Protein: CASSQGGAADTQYF.

A few counts support this clonotype. The gene calls are TRBV12-3 or TRBV12-4 and TRBJ2-7; weak D call: TRBD2 (6 bases). The CDR3 is 13 residues long. V was cut by 5 bases and J by 4 bases, with 12 bases left in between. The CDR3 nucleotides read TGTGCCAGCAGTCCAGGGACTTGGTACGAGCAGTACTTC. Translating it yields CASSPGTWYEQYF.

In its sample, this clonotype was seen many times. The rearrangement uses TRBV2 and TRBJ2-3; either TRBD1 or TRBD2 may fit D (5 bases each). This CDR3 region has 14 residues. CDR1 and CDR2 (germline): SNHLY, FYNNEI. Trimming shortened V by 6 bases and J by 0 bases, and 10 bases separated the two germline ends. Here the CDR3 reads CASRSWDSTDTQYF. In DNA, the CDR3 is TGTGCCAGCAGGTCCTGGGACAGCACAGATACGCAGTATTTT.

This clonotype was recorded many times. The rearrangement uses TRBV12-3 or TRBV12-4 and TRBJ1-2; D call uncertain. CDR3 size: 13 residues. V gave up 1 base and J gave up 5 bases, with 8 bases separating them. This CDR3 reads CASSLGPIYGYTF. CDR3 in DNA: TGTGCCAGCAGTTTAGGGCCCATTTATGGCTACACCTTC.